The following is a T cell receptor beta chain sequence with its context. What antigen it recognizes has not been identified. The record has no base qualities; no much larger clone is one base away. V is reduced by 2 bases and J by 6 bases, leaving a spacing of 6 bases between them. CDR1 and CDR2 are read off the germline V gene as LGHNT and FRNRAP. From the cysteine through the phenylalanine, the CDR3 covers 12 amino acids. Only the CDR3 DNA is retained, 36 bases long and in frame from the first base. TCRbeta CDR3 regions were amplified from genomic DNA using the immunoSEQ Assay, a bias-controlled multiplex PCR. The study's processing was this. The number of nucleated cells in each sample was estimated by amplification of reference gene primers within the assay. To quantify the absolute abundance of each unique TCRbeta CDR3 rearrangement, sequence reads were collapsed and filtered. For each sample, productive Simpson clonality was calculated as the square root of Simpson's diversity index over productive rearrangements. This is the immuneACCESS table as TCRdb keeps it, with only in-frame sequences that have V and J called. A part of the clones is gone; compared with another copy, unresolved V genes explain less than half, and the rest is unexplained. That table is the source of V, J and clone size, and D and trimming were worked out from the DNA. This sample holds a few hundred thousand clones; 75% to 90% were observed only once. The ten largest clones capture roughly 3.9% of the sample.

The data are from a study of blood T cell repertoires in COVID-19 (TCRdb year 2020). The study in broad terms: Samples from collaborators originated in the United States, Italy and Spain and spanned both the acute and convalescent phases of COVID-19. Nearly every sample came with metadata listing a de-identified subject ID, COVID-19 status, age in years and sex. A freely available public database, intended as a resource for researchers studying the immune response to SARS-CoV-2, is where the repertoires were released. The material from the prospective study consisted of cDNA or gDNA derived from T cells, B-cell-depleted T cells, or PBMCs. HLA class I and class II types, where available, came from metadata supplied by the sample provider rather than from assay-based typing. The samples were drawn from two sources: the first 160 participants of the ongoing ImmuneRACE study, and 950 to 1,500 subjects contributed by 6 global collaborators. Deeply sampled blood TCRbeta repertoires from subjects exposed to, actively infected with, or recovered from COVID-19 were included in the dataset.

Beyond this particular receptor, the publication reports: The amount of clinical and demographic metadata varied by source and participant and was provided uncurated.

Whole blood was collected in K2EDTA tubes by collaborating institutions according to the institutions' own protocols. For TCRbeta analysis, collaborator samples were shipped as frozen whole blood, as isolated PBMCs, or as DNA extracted from either sample type. The chain is encoded by TRBV12-5 joined to TRBJ2-3; the D gene is not confidently resolved. The sequence was obtained from a woman in her forties with acute or convalescent COVID-19. The sequenced material came from peripheral blood. The DNA sequence is TGTGCTAGTGGTTTGATGCAGGATACGCAGTATTTT. Its coded protein is CASGLMQDTQYF.